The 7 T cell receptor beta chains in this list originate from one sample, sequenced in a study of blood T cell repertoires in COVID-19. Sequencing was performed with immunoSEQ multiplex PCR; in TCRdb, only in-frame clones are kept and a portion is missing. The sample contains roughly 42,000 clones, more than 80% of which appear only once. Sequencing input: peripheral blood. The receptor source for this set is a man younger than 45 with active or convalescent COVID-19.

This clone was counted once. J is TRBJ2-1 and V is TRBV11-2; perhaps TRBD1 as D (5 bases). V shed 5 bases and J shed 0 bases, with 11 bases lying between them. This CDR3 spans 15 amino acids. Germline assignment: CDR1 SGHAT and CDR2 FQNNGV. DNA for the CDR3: TGTGCCAGCAGCCTGGACACTGCCTCCTACAATGAGCAGTTCTTC. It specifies CASSLDTASYNEQFF.

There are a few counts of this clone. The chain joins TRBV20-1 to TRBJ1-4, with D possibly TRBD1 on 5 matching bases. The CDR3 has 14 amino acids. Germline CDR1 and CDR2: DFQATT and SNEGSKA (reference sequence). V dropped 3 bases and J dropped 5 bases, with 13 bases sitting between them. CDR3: CSASLGGVNEKLFF. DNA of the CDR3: TGCAGTGCTAGTTTGGGGGGGGTAAATGAAAAACTGTTTTTT.

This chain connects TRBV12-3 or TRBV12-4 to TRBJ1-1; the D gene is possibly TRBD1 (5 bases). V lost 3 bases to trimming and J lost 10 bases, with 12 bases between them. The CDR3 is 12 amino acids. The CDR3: CASSFGGRGAFF. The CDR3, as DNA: TGTGCCAGCAGTTTTGGAGGGAGGGGAGCTTTCTTT.

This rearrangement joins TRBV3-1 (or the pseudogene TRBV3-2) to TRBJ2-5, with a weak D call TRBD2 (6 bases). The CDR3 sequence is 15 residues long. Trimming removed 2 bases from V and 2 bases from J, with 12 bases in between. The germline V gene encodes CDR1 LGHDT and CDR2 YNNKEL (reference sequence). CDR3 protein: CASSQITSYQETQYF. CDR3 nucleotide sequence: TGTGCCAGCAGCCAAATCACTAGCTATCAAGAGACCCAGTACTTC.

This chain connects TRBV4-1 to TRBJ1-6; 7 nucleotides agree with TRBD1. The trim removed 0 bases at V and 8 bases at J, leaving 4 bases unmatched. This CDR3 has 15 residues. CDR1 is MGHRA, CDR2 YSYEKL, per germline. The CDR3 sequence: CASSQDEGAYSPLHF. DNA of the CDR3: TGCGCCAGCAGCCAAGATGAGGGGGCATATTCACCCCTCCACTTT.

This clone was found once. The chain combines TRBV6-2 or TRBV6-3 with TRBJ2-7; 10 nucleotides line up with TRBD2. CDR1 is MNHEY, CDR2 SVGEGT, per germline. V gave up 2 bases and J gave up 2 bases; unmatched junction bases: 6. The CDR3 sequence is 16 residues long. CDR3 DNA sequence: TGTGCCAGCAGTTACGGTAGCGGGAGGACTCCCTACGAGCAGTACGTC. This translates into CASSYGSGRTPYEQYV.

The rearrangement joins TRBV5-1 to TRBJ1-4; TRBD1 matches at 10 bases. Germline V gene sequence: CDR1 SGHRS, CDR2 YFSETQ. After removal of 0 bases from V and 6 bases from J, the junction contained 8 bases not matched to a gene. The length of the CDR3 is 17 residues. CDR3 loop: CASSLGGTGTGDEKLFF. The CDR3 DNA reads TGCGCCAGCAGCTTGGGGGGAACCGGGACAGGGGATGAAAAACTGTTTTTT.